The subject of this entry is one TCR beta chain. Its antigen is not identified. CDR1 is MNHEY, CDR2 SVGEGT, per germline. The V segment lost 2 bases and the J segment 11 bases; nucleotides outside the gene matches: 5. The CDR3 runs 14 residues. This entry is derived from a study of yellow fever vaccine responses in identical twins. TCRdb processed the RT-PCR reads anew with MiXCR; each CDR3 protein has one entry. This table holds about 18,000 distinct CDR3 sequences, less than 70% found once. General study points: Twins reportedly showed a vaccine T cell response that seemed partly convergent and partly personalized.

This clonotype was sampled from a young woman who received the yellow fever vaccine. The chain is built from TRBV6-2 or TRBV6-3 and TRBJ1-6, with TRBD1 matching 8 bases. Source: T cells from blood (PBMCs), unsorted or a sorted subset (not recorded which), taken before or after yellow fever vaccination (not recorded which). The CDR3 nucleotides are TGTGCCAGCAGTTACGACAGGGGCGGCGCACCCCTCCACTTT. Amino acid sequence: CASSYDRGGAPLHF.